A selection of T cell receptor beta chains follows, all from one sample in a study of vaccination and CD4 T cells after COVID-19. These TCRs are of unknown antigen specificity. TCRdb redid the calling of the PCR reads with MiXCR, one entry per CDR3 protein. The table includes approximately 17,000 distinct CDR3 sequences, about 50% detected once. The sequences come from CD4+ T cells from blood, cultured in vitro, collected about 7 months after SARS-CoV-2 vaccination. The receptors shown here come from a human donor who had recovered from COVID-19. The CDR3 runs from the conserved cysteine through the conserved F or W. The D gene is left open where the match is weak. The size of a clone is reported for some rows only, either as once, few or many, or as a class for expanded clones.

NA | TRBJ2-7 | NA | TRBV14 | CASSKDRRLSSYEQYF | TGTGCCAGCAGCAAAGACAGAAGACTAAGCTCCTACGAGCAGTACTTC
few | TRBJ2-5 | NA | TRBV11-3 | CASSLEPSFPRYF | TGTGCCAGCAGCTTAGAGCCCAGTTTCCCCCGGTACTTC
NA | TRBJ1-1 | TRBD1 | TRBV11-2 | CASSLAGGTDQAFF | TGTGCCAGCAGCTTAGCGGGAGGGACAGATCAAGCTTTCTTT
NA | TRBJ2-5 | NA | TRBV18 | CASSPEVTGTQYF | TGTGCCAGCTCACCAGAGGTAACGGGGACCCAGTACTTC
few | TRBJ1-5 | NA | TRBV20-1 | CSARDGRGDTHQPQHF | TGCAGTGCTAGAGATGGGAGGGGGGACACCCATCAGCCCCAGCATTTT
few | TRBJ2-5 | TRBD2 | TRBV20-1 | CSAPGLSLGTQYF | TGCAGTGCTCCGGGACTATCGCTCGGGACCCAGTACTTC
NA | TRBJ2-5 | NA | TRBV6-1 | CASRRTARARETQYF | TGTGCCAGTAGACGGACAGCCAGGGCGAGGGAGACCCAGTACTTC
medium-sized | TRBJ2-3 | NA | TRBV10-3 | CAISEGGKHTQYF | TGTGCCATCAGTGAGGGGGGGAAACATACGCAGTATTTT
NA | TRBJ2-5 | TRBD1 | TRBV11-3 | CASSLGQQGEGETQYF | TGTGCCAGCAGCTTAGGCCAACAGGGGGAAGGAGAGACCCAGTACTTC
NA | TRBJ2-7 | TRBD2 | TRBV6-2/TRBV6-3 | CASIYSLAGGTRDEQYF | TGTGCCAGCATCTACAGTCTAGCGGGAGGTACAAGGGACGAGCAGTACTTC
NA | TRBJ1-4 | TRBD1 | TRBV20-1 | CSARDPGGDGEKLFF | TGCAGTGCAAGAGATCCAGGGGGGGATGGTGAAAAACTGTTTTTT
NA | TRBJ1-2 | NA | TRBV20-1 | CSARRDGIYGYTF | TGCAGTGCTAGACGGGACGGGATCTATGGCTACACCTTC
NA | TRBJ2-5 | TRBD1 | TRBV19 | CASSQTGGYPQETQYF | TGTGCCAGTAGTCAAACAGGGGGCTATCCTCAAGAGACCCAGTACTTC